This T cell receptor (beta chain) was documented in a study of shared clonotypes between healthy human individuals. Study details: Participating donors consisted of a couple of women and a few men aged 18 to 49.

Data came from immunoSEQ multiplex PCR; TCRdb stores just in-frame clones and leaves some out. The data show more than 600,000 clones, about 91% seen once. Trimming removed 3 bases at V and 0 bases at J, with 9 bases between. This CDR3 has 15 residues. Germline values: CDR1 MNHNS, CDR2 SASEGT. CD45RO-negative, CCR7-positively selected cells formed the naive CD8 fraction, excluding terminally differentiated effector memory CD45RA+ cells. Every one of the donors was a Caucasian adult that lived in Nashville, Tennessee. The specimen sequenced was naive CD8+ T cells sorted from blood. The origin of this receptor is a man in his thirties or forties in good health. The chain carries TRBV6-1 and TRBJ2-1; no reliable D call. The CDR3, as DNA: TGTGCCAGCAGTGACGCGGCTAGCTCCTACAATGAGCAGTTCTTC. Its translation: CASSDAASSYNEQFF.